These 9 T cell receptor beta chains were all obtained from the same sample, sequenced in a study of T cell clusters in autoimmune cytopenias. Multiplex touch-down PCR amplified TRB using TRB-A and TRB-B pools in one tube. TCRdb re-called the multiplex PCR reads; every CDR3 protein appears as one record, without DNA. This sample contains 5,500 to 8,000 distinct CDR3 sequences. Each sample's input was roughly 270 ng genomic DNA, some 38,000 genome equivalents. This same sample was also taken into another study, of T cell repertoires in aging, cancer and after chemotherapy.

Sequencing input: peripheral blood. The receptor set was obtained from a human donor in good health.

The V call is TRBV20-1, the J call TRBJ2-1. The length of the CDR3 is 14 residues. Germline V gene lookup returns CDR1 DFQATT and CDR2 SNEGSKA (reference sequence). CDR3 loop: CSASGDLSFGEQFF.

This clonotype is called medium-sized based on its frequency. CDR3 sequence reads: CASSREGFGANVLTF. The chain recombines TRBV6-6 with TRBJ2-6; TCRdb calls TRBD1, which cannot be checked without DNA. The CDR3 length is 15 residues. CDR1 and CDR2 (germline): MNHNY, SVGAGI (reference sequence).

Frequency places this clonotype as medium-sized. The chain carries TRBV6-5 and TRBJ2-5; no DNA is available, so the TRBD1 call from TCRdb remains unchecked. Germline values: CDR1 MNHEY, CDR2 SVGAGI. There are 17 residues in the CDR3. The chain's CDR3 is CASTPARQPPYQETQYF.

J is TRBJ1-2 and V is TRBV5-5; the D gene TCRdb calls, TRBD1, cannot be checked with no DNA. Germline V gene lookup returns CDR1 SGHKS and CDR2 YYEKEE (reference sequence). The CDR3 loop spans 15 amino acids. The CDR3: CASSYWSVGTHGYTF.

The rearrangement links TRBV6-5 to TRBJ1-2; the TRBD1 assignment by TCRdb is unverifiable without DNA. CDR3 size: 13 residues. Germline CDR1 and CDR2: MNHEY and SVGAGI. The CDR3 is CASSYTGYYGYTF.

The chain uses TRBV5-1 and TRBJ2-3; TCRdb calls TRBD1, which cannot be checked without DNA. Germline CDR1 reads SGHRS; CDR2 reads YFSETQ. CDR3 length equals 15 residues. The CDR3 loop is CASSQTGLGADTQYF.

The chain uses TRBV5-6 and TRBJ2-1; the TRBD2 assignment by TCRdb is unverifiable without DNA. CDR3 length: 17 amino acids. The germline V gene encodes CDR1 SGHDT and CDR2 YYEEEE. The CDR3 sequence is CASSLAGSGGALNEQFF.

V and J are TRBV12-3 or TRBV12-4 and TRBJ1-3; there is no DNA to check the TCRdb D call of TRBD1. The CDR3 is 14 residues long. Here the CDR3 reads CASSLDPQQDTIYF.

V usage is TRBV10-2 and J usage is TRBJ2-2; without DNA, the TCRdb call of TRBD2 cannot be checked. The CDR3 totals 15 residues. Germline loops: CDR1 WSHSY, CDR2 SAAADI. CDR3: CATEGGWYGTGELFF.